Ten or more counts support the clone carrying this T cell receptor (beta chain). What it binds is unknown. The sample comes from a study of regulatory T cells in long-lasting Graves disease. The study's findings and limits: It was peripheral blood alone, not thyroid tissue, that was studied.

Libraries of TCR beta came from iRepertoire HTBI primers plus Arm-PCR of CDR3 regions. In TCRdb, the multiplex PCR reads were re-called with MiXCR into one record per CDR3 protein. The sample records 200,000 to 250,000 distinct CDR3 sequences, roughly 18% being singletons. Time point indicated: newly diagnosed GD, antithyroid drugs for less than 3 months. PBMCs provided the RNA from which the TCR library was made. This sample was shared with a second study, whose subject was T cells in Graves' hyperthyroidism and ophthalmopathy.

This clonotype was obtained from a woman aged 25 to 39 with Graves disease. Sequenced here: peripheral blood mononuclear cells (PBMCs), sampled at new diagnosis, from a patient treated with antithyroid drugs.

The DNA for the CDR3 is TGTGCCAGCAGGCTAGCGGGGGCATTCCAAGAGACCCAGTACTTC. Its translation: CASRLAGAFQETQYF. The chain has TRBV2 and TRBJ2-5, with 10 nucleotides matching TRBD2. The germline V gene encodes CDR1 SNHLY and CDR2 FYNNEI. V lost 6 bases to trimming and J lost 1 base; unmatched junction nucleotides: 5. The CDR3 sequence is 15 residues long.